Listed below are T cell receptor beta chains from one sample, sequenced in a study of T cells in Graves' hyperthyroidism and ophthalmopathy. TCRdb used MiXCR to reprocess the multiplex PCR reads, holding one entry per CDR3 protein. This table has 600,000 to 650,000 distinct CDR3 sequences, around 15% appearing once. Sequences were obtained from blood. The receptors were gathered from a woman in her twenties or thirties with Graves' hyperthyroidism. Each CDR3 is given with its conserved first and last residue. D genes are given only for firm matches.

len	d_gene	v_gene	j_gene	CDR3aa
16	TRBD2	TRBV5-1	TRBJ2-7	CASSLKREGQGYEQYF
12	NA	TRBV7-2	TRBJ2-5	CASSLGAGGQYF
14	NA	TRBV7-6	TRBJ1-6	CASSLSGGDSPLHF
19	TRBD1	TRBV10-2	TRBJ2-1	CAIRSPGQGDIRSYNEQFF
18	NA	TRBV6-4	TRBJ2-7	CASSDPAPRVPRRYEQYF
13	NA	TRBV19	TRBJ1-1	CASSAALNTEAFF
13	NA	TRBV12-3/TRBV12-4	TRBJ2-7	CASSPPGPYEQYF
12	NA	TRBV20-1	TRBJ2-7	CSARPGGYEQYF
13	TRBD1	TRBV29-1	TRBJ1-2	CSVLGRGVYGYTF
16	NA	TRBV6-5	TRBJ1-2	CASSYSVARGFNGYTF
13	NA	TRBV5-1	TRBJ2-7	CASRTPGAYEQYF
14	NA	TRBV20-1	TRBJ1-2	CSARDPGTNYGYTF
13	TRBD2	TRBV20-1	TRBJ2-7	CSATHSGIYGQYF
16	NA	TRBV7-6	TRBJ1-1	CASSLYEQGMNTEAFF
15	TRBD1	TRBV9	TRBJ1-2	CASSVGPRDSRGYTF
13	NA	TRBV28	TRBJ1-3	CASGLISGNTIYF
16	TRBD1	TRBV28	TRBJ1-6	CASRPSTGTGIPPLHF
14	TRBD1	TRBV20-1	TRBJ2-1	CSAEDRDSYNEQFF
14	TRBD2	TRBV5-1	TRBJ2-5	CASSLFLAGEPQYF
18	TRBD2	TRBV6-2/TRBV6-3	TRBJ2-3	CASSYSITSGDFTDTQYF
13	NA	TRBV7-3	TRBJ2-1	CASSSGGINEQFF
15	NA	TRBV7-9	TRBJ1-2	CASSIQGQLFYGYTF
15	NA	TRBV5-6	TRBJ2-1	CASSSETETGNEQFF
17	TRBD2	TRBV3-1	TRBJ2-3	CASSQQPGGLRSDTQYF
15	NA	TRBV3-1	TRBJ2-7	CASSHSQTGSYEQYF
11	NA	TRBV12-3/TRBV12-4	TRBJ2-7	CTSRLGPEQYF
13	NA	TRBV28	TRBJ1-2	CASSLPGFYGYTF
16	TRBD1	TRBV20-1	TRBJ1-2	CSASIPGTGAFDGYTF
16	TRBD2	TRBV28	TRBJ2-7	CASSLYGTSVSYEQYF
17	NA	TRBV7-3	TRBJ2-4	CASSSGGGSEIKNIQYF
16	TRBD1	TRBV4-2	TRBJ2-7	CASSQEEGTGAYEQYF
16	NA	TRBV6-2/TRBV6-3	TRBJ2-6	CASSYDRFSGANVLTF
16	TRBD2	TRBV28	TRBJ2-1	CASSSEREVSYNEQFF
16	NA	TRBV28	TRBJ2-7	CASSPYGRTRTYEQYF
13	NA	TRBV30	TRBJ2-7	CAWKWQGGHEQYF
14	NA	TRBV28	TRBJ2-5	CASSSPPGQETQYF
15	TRBD2	TRBV20-1	TRBJ2-7	CSATGTSGRRDEQYF
12	NA	TRBV12-3/TRBV12-4	TRBJ2-7	CASSFSHYEQYF
17	NA	TRBV30	TRBJ1-6	CAWGTLPAGRQNSPLHF
15	TRBD1	TRBV6-2/TRBV6-3	TRBJ2-7	CASSLEEGQGGEQYF
12	NA	TRBV12-5	TRBJ1-2	CASGLGNYGYTF